This T cell receptor beta chain stems from a study of a mutant IDH1 vaccine in newly diagnosed glioma. About the research overall: Earlier therapy was either radiotherapy, temozolomide, or both, and most got both.

As concerns this clone: Its cognate antigen is unknown.

Germline V gives CDR1 SNHLY, CDR2 FYNNEI. The CDR3 is 15 amino acids. V shed 2 bases and J 5 bases; nucleotides not matched to a gene: 4. Time point of the sample: week 35, safety follow-up. What each vaccine dose contained was 300 ug of mutant IDH1 20-mer peptide, accompanied by topical imiquimod. The study gave patients eight vaccinations in weeks 1, 3, 5, 7, 11, 15, 19, 23. Assay: immunoSEQ multiplex PCR; the TCRdb copy retains only in-frame clones and omits some. The sample lists tens of thousands of clones, more than 65% seen once, with approximately 15% in the top ten. The source is a man aged 25-45 years with glioma. The sample was PBMCs, taken from a glioma patient whose treatment included an IDH1 peptide vaccine. This chain links TRBV2 with TRBJ1-5; 9 positions match TRBD1. The CDR3: CASSERGQGYQPQHF. The CDR3 DNA is TGTGCCAGCAGTGAACGGGGACAGGGTTATCAGCCCCAGCATTTT. Together with reference TRBV2 and TRBJ1-5, the CDR3 gives the full variable domain: EPEVTQTPSHQVTQMGQEVILRCVPISNHLYFYWYRQILGQKVEFLVSFYNNEISEKSEIFDDQFSVERPDGSNFTLKIRSTKLEDSAMYFCASSERGQGYQPQHFGDGTRLSIL.